A selection of T cell receptor beta chains follows, all from one sample in a study of OX40 agonist ivuxolimab in advanced cancers. Profiling relied on immunoSEQ multiplex PCR, and the TCRdb table lists in-frame clones only, not all of them. The sample contains about 110,000 clones, about nine tenths of which appear only once. The sequencing here drew on CD4+ or CD8+ T cells sorted from blood, taken in a trial of the OX40 agonist ivuxolimab. The receptors were gathered from an adult with an advanced solid tumor such as melanoma, head and neck, liver or kidney cancer. CDR3s include the opening cysteine and the closing phenylalanine or tryptophan. A D gene is named only where the DNA matches it firmly. Not every row has a clone size; where given, it reads once, few, many or a size class.

TGTGCCAGCAGTCCAGTCAGCTACTCTGGAAACACCATATATTTT	CASSPVSYSGNTIYF	NA	NA	TRBV27	TRBJ1-3
TGCGCCAGCAGCCAAGATTGGGGGGAGCAGTACTTC	CASSQDWGEQYF	NA	NA	TRBV4-3	TRBJ2-7
TGTGCCAGCAGCGTAGGGAGCAGTGGAAACACCATATATTTT	CASSVGSSGNTIYF	NA	NA	TRBV9	TRBJ1-3
TGTGCCAGCAGTGACCTCCCCTACGAGCAGTACTTC	CASSDLPYEQYF	NA	NA	TRBV2	TRBJ2-7
TGCGCCAGCAGCCCCTCCGGGACTAGCGGCAATGAGCAGTTCTTC	CASSPSGTSGNEQFF	TRBD2	NA	TRBV4-3	TRBJ2-1
TGTGCCAGCAGTTTAGCCATCCCGAACACTGAAGCTTTCTTT	CASSLAIPNTEAFF	NA	NA	TRBV28	TRBJ1-1
TGTGCCAGCAGTTACTCGAGCCGCCTATTCACAGATACGCAGTATTTT	CASSYSSRLFTDTQYF	NA	NA	TRBV6-5	TRBJ2-3
TGTGCCAGCAGTCCTTCGGAGAGAAACATTCAGTACTTC	CASSPSERNIQYF	NA	NA	TRBV28	TRBJ2-4
TGTGCCAGCAGTCTGGCGGGGACGACCAAAAACATTCAGTACTTC	CASSLAGTTKNIQYF	NA	NA	TRBV28	TRBJ2-4
TGTGCCAGCAGCTTCCATTCTGGGGGTGAAGCTTTCTTT	CASSFHSGGEAFF	NA	NA	TRBV11-2	TRBJ1-1
TGTGCCAGCAGTTCCCCCCGGGACAGCACGAGGGGGGACACCGGGGAGCTGTTTTTT	CASSSPRDSTRGDTGELFF	NA	NA	TRBV27	TRBJ2-2
TGTGCCAGCACCAATCTCGGGGGGTACCAAGAGACCCAGTACTTC	CASTNLGGYQETQYF	TRBD2	NA	TRBV7-2	TRBJ2-5
TGTGCCAGCAGCCTAAAGAGGGCGAGAGCGGAGACCCAGTACTTC	CASSLKRARAETQYF	NA	NA	TRBV7-2	TRBJ2-5
TGTGCCAGCAGCCGGTCTGGGGGGACACGATTCGACGAGCAGTACTTC	CASSRSGGTRFDEQYF	NA	NA	TRBV5-4	TRBJ2-7
TGTGCCAGCAGTGAAGCGACTGCCAGGCCCCCCATCAGCAATCAGCCCCAGCATTTT	CASSEATARPPISNQPQHF	NA	NA	TRBV2	TRBJ1-5
TGTGCCAGCAGCCCGCCGGACAGGGGAGCTCAGTACTTC	CASSPPDRGAQYF	TRBD1	NA	TRBV5-4	TRBJ2-4
TGTGCCAGAGACCTCGCGGGGACAGGGAGCTATGGCTACACCTTC	CARDLAGTGSYGYTF	TRBD1	NA	TRBV2	TRBJ1-2
TGTGCCAGCAGTTCCGGATACAATGAGCAGTTCTTC	CASSSGYNEQFF	NA	once	TRBV6-1	TRBJ2-1
TGTGCCAGCAGTTTATCTGGCCCTGGGCCCCTCCACTTT	CASSLSGPGPLHF	NA	NA	TRBV27	TRBJ1-6
TGTGCCAGCAGTCCTCCAAGCGGGGCCTACAATGAGCAGTTCTTC	CASSPPSGAYNEQFF	TRBD2	NA	TRBV28	TRBJ2-1
TGCAGCGTTGTCGGGGCCCTAGGTGGGAGAGCTAACTATGGCTACACCTTC	CSVVGALGGRANYGYTF	NA	NA	TRBV29-1	TRBJ1-2
TGTGCCAGCAGTCCCGGACAGAGCTCCTACGAGCAGTACTTC	CASSPGQSSYEQYF	NA	NA	TRBV27	TRBJ2-7